This TCR beta chain emerged from a study of T cell repertoires in cytomegalovirus infection. As for the study in general: Indications came from public TCR beta signatures; they pointed to CMV infection and to a matching HLA type. Study outcomes and limitations: Clonotypes of TCR beta that were HLA-C-restricted and CMV-specific dominated the ex vivo response. Carriers of CMV and the relevant HLA type were discriminated by public TCR beta frequency.

TCRdb processed the reads anew with MiXCR; each CDR3 protein has one entry. The sample holds some 440,000 distinct CDR3 sequences, around 32% seen once. This clonotype came up a few times. Its antigen is unidentified. With V trimmed by 1 base and J by 1 base, 9 bases remained unmatched. Germline-derived CDR1 and CDR2 are MGHRA and YSYEKL. The CDR3 covers 17 residues. The rearrangement uses TRBV4-1 and TRBJ1-1; 7 bases match TRBD1. The receptor's source is a human donor in good health (CMV status not recorded). Some clones in this sample may be carry-over from other donors' samples. Specimen: PBMCs. The CDR3: CASSQGPPDRANTEAFF. CDR3 sequence (DNA): TGCGCCAGCAGCCAAGGGCCCCCCGACAGGGCGAACACTGAAGCTTTCTTT.